This TCR beta chain was identified in a study of shared clonotypes between healthy human individuals (dated by TCRdb to 2018 to 2021). Study-level background: Two women and a few men aged 18 to 49 years were included in the cohort. For each donor, CD4 naive and CD4 memory were each run on three plates, CD8 naive on two plates, and CD8 memory on one plate. To estimate repertoire size and how much clonotypes are shared between individuals, the study performed deep sequencing of blood TCR repertoires from five healthy adults. Libraries were prepared and TCR repertoires were sequenced by different laboratories using diverse techniques, in order to increase sequencing depth and limit assay-specific biases. Leukapheresis yielded between about 0.85 and 9.5 billion PBMCs per donor.

Broad study findings and their caveats: Higher generation probabilities were observed for clonotypes shared by all four sorted-subset donors than for non-shared clonotypes. Even with the large sequencing depth, rarefaction of the sorted-subset datasets indicated that sequencing was incomplete. Sampling was restricted to blood, and TCR repertoires in tissue are likely to differ from TCR repertoires in blood. Pairwise subsampling led to the expectation that sequencing depth would affect the degree of clonotype sharing among donors. Estimated clonotype richness was generally larger for naive than for memory subsets. Because the study included only a small number of donors, the genetic and exposure-history diversity represented was limited. Sharing across a few donors was observed for around 5% of naive CD4, 3% to 3.5% of naive CD8, about 2.3% of memory CD4, and 0.4% of memory CD8 clonotypes.

Using the deep immunoSEQ assay, multiplex PCR amplified TCR CDR3 regions from genomic DNA. Extracted genomic DNA from each cell subset was spread evenly across all wells of several immunoSEQ 96-well plates, with each plate serving as a replicate. Each replicate PCR for sorted subsets received around 200 ng genomic DNA, equal to roughly 30,000 T cell genomes. Purified libraries were measured with a Qubit 3.0 fluorometer, size-checked on a Bioanalyzer 2100, and measured again with the KAPA Library Quantification kit. Each immunoSEQ 96-well plate was sequenced on its own single-read 150-cycle Illumina NextSeq 550 flow cell. As for the authors' bioinformatics: Because only junctional sequences without quality scores were contained in the immunoSEQ output, filtering matching that applied to full-length reads could not be performed. To assign V/J genes and CDR3, sequences were annotated using PyIR, a Python wrapper for IgBLAST v1.9, with IMGT germline references. Reads were filtered out if the reads had weak V/J assignments (E-value above 1e-6), no CDR3, stop codons, out-of-frame junctions, or ambiguous translated residues. V3J clonotypes were defined as sequences sharing an identical inferred V gene, J gene, and CDR3 amino acid sequence. The percentage overlap between two repertoires was calculated by dividing the number of shared unique clonotypes by the size of the smaller repertoire. Repertoire richness was assessed with RTK rarefaction, the Chao1 estimator, and Recon v2.1 estimates of unobserved clonotypes. For all TCRbeta clonotypes obtained by the gDNA method from four donors, generation probabilities were computed with OLGA. TCRdb limited this immuneACCESS table to in-frame rearrangements with V and J called. A share of clones is missing; checked studies link under half to unresolved V genes, and the rest is unexplained. V, J and clone size are taken as reported in that table, and D and trimming were inferred from the DNA itself. In this sample the table shows around 200,000 clones, approximately 60% of which occur a single time. Roughly a tenth of the sample goes to the ten largest clones.

As encoded in the germline V gene, CDR1 is SNHLY while CDR2 is FYNNEI. V and J lose 3 bases and 6 bases, and a span of 14 bases separates them. Taken from cysteine to phenylalanine, the CDR3 has 14 residues. Kept here is only the CDR3 DNA, which spans 42 bases and is read in frame from base 1. Donors were healthy HIV-negative adults with no recently reported acute infections or vaccinations. Every donor was a Caucasian adult residing in Nashville, Tennessee, USA. CD4+ T cells were enriched by magnetic negative selection, after which naive cells were positively selected on CD45RA and the negative fraction was taken as the memory subset. After blood collection by leukapheresis, PBMCs were isolated using Ficoll-Histopaque density gradient centrifugation and then cryopreserved in the vapor phase of liquid nitrogen. Purity and quantity of every magnetically sorted T cell population were checked by analytical flow cytometry. From each sorted fraction, genomic DNA was isolated and quantified by UV absorbance on a Nanodrop 2000c.

Points on this clone: Its target antigen remains unknown. Per-nucleotide qualities are absent, and no much larger clonotype sits a single base away.

Material for sequencing was memory CD4+ T cells sorted from blood. The intended sense of this specimen's cell subset or site label: CD45RA-negative fraction. The sequence derives from a man under 40 in good health. This receptor chain uses TRBV2 and TRBJ1-1; the D gene remains uncertain. The nucleotide sequence reads TGTGCCAGCAGTGATCGGGTGGGCTCGGCTGAAGCTTTCTTT. It translates as CASSDRVGSAEAFF.